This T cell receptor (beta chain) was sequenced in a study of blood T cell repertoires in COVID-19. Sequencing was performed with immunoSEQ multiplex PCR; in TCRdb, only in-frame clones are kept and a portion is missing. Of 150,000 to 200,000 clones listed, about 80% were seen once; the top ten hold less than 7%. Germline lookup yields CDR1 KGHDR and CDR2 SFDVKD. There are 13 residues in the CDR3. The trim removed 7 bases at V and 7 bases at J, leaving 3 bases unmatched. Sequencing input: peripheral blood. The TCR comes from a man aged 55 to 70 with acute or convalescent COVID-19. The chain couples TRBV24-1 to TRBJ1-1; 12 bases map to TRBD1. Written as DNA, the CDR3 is TGTGCCACCAGGGGACAGGGGGCGGTTGAAGCTTTCTTT. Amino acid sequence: CATRGQGAVEAFF.